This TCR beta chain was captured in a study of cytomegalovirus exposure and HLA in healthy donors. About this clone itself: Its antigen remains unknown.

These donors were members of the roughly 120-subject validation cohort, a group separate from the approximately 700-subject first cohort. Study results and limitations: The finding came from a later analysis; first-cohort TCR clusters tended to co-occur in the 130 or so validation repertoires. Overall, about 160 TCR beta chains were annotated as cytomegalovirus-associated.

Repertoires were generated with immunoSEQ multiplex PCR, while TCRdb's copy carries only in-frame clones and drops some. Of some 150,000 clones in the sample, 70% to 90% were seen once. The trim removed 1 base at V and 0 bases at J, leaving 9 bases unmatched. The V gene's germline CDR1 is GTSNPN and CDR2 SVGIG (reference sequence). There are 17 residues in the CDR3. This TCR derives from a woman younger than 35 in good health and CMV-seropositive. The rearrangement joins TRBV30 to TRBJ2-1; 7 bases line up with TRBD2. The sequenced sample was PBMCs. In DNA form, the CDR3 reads TGTGCCTGGAGTGCGACGGTAGCGGGTAGCTCCTACAATGAGCAGTTCTTC. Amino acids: CAWSATVAGSSYNEQFF.